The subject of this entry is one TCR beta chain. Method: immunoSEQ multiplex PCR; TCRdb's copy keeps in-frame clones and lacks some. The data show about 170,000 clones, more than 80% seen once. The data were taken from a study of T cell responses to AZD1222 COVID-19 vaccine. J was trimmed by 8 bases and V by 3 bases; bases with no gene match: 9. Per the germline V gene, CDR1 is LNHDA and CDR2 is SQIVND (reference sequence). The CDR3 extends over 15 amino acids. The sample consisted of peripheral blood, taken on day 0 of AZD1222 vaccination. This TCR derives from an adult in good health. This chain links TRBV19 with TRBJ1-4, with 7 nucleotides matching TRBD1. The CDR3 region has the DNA TGTGCCAGTAGTATTTTGGCAGGGGGAACGGAAAAACTGTTTTTT. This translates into CASSILAGGTEKLFF.